The source of this TCR beta chain is a study of blood T cells in healthy people across ages. Total RNA extracted from each sample amounted to at least 5 micrograms. Combining a sample-barcoded 5' primer with a J-beta primer mix, a second PCR ran for roughly 7 to 12 cycles. MiXCR, applied by TCRdb to the 5' RACE reads, yields one record per CDR3 protein. The data contain roughly 650,000 distinct CDR3 sequences, approximately 30% of them seen just once; the ten biggest clones take up 15%. This clonotype was found a few times. Its antigen is as yet unknown. General observations from the study: Diversity was estimated from one million T cells, and these estimates were considered underestimates. Donor CMV status, an unknown factor, possibly confounded changes in expanded clonotypes.

The CDR3 is 14 amino acids. Deletions cut 1 base from V and 4 bases from J, with 11 bases between. Germline V gene lookup returns CDR1 GTSNPN and CDR2 SVGIG (reference sequence). The V and J genes are TRBV30 and TRBJ1-5, with D unclear. This receptor was obtained from a woman aged 80 or over in good health. Sequencing used blood. This chain's CDR3 is CAWSGSTENQPQHF. The CDR3 DNA is TGTGCCTGGAGTGGTTCGACGGAGAATCAGCCCCAGCATTTT.